This T cell receptor beta chain appears in the sequencing data of a study of T cells in Graves' hyperthyroidism and ophthalmopathy. This CDR3 is 15 amino acids long. CDR1 and CDR2 (germline): DFQATT, SNEGSKA (reference sequence). The V gene lost 0 bases and the J gene lost 5 bases, with 17 bases spanning the gap. What was amplified from RNA transcripts were TCR beta CDR3 regions. With the HTBI primer set, the TCR CDR3 went through a first round of RT-PCR. TCRdb redid the calling of the multiplex PCR reads with MiXCR, one entry per CDR3 protein. In the table there are roughly 710,000 distinct CDR3 sequences, 30% to 40% of which are singletons.

This clonotype originated in a woman between 40 and 55 years old with Graves' hyperthyroidism. Sequenced material: blood. The chain has TRBV20-1 and TRBJ2-7; possibly TRBD2 for D (7 bases). CDR3 sequence (DNA): TGCAGTGCTAGAGATCAAGGGGGAGGGCCCAACGAGCAGTACTTC. It encodes CSARDQGGGPNEQYF.